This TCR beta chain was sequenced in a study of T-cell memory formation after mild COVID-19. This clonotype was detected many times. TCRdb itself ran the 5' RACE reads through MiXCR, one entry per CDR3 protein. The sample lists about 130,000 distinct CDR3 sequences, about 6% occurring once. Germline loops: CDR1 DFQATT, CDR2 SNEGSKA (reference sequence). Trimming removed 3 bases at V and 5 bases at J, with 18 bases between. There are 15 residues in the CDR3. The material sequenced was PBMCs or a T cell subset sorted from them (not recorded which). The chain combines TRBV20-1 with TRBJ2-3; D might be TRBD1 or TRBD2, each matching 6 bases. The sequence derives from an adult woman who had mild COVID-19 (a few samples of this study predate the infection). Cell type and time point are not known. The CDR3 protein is CSASKWGASGDTQYF. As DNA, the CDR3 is TGCAGTGCTAGCAAGTGGGGGGCGTCGGGAGATACGCAGTATTTT.